The rows below give T cell receptor beta chains drawn from one sample of a study of CXCR3-negative and CXCR3-positive naive CD8 T cells. From the 5' RACE reads, TCRdb lists one entry per CDR3 protein and no DNA. The specimen's table records about 63,000 distinct CDR3 sequences. Material: naive CXCR3+ CD8+ T cells from blood. The receptors were sampled from a human donor in good health. Some clones in this sample may be carry-over from other donors' samples. CDR3s include the opening cysteine and the closing phenylalanine or tryptophan.

V: TRBV3-1; J: TRBJ2-7; CDR3: CASSQAGDEQYF
V: TRBV11-3; J: TRBJ2-1; CDR3: CASRAQGGLYNEQFF
V: TRBV20-1; J: TRBJ1-2; CDR3: CSANQPGANYGYTF
V: TRBV5-1; J: TRBJ2-7; CDR3: CASSFGPSPEQYF
V: TRBV6-2/TRBV6-3; J: TRBJ2-2; CDR3: CASSYRRQAYTGELFF
V: TRBV5-1; J: TRBJ2-1; CDR3: CASSAGTSNEQFF
V: TRBV28; J: TRBJ2-1; CDR3: CASSLPGRYNEQFF
V: TRBV6-5; J: TRBJ2-3; CDR3: CASSPPGVLGTDTQYF
V: TRBV11-2; J: TRBJ2-7; CDR3: CASRYGPSRYEQYF
V: TRBV29-1; J: TRBJ2-5; CDR3: CSVDLGVQETQYF
V: TRBV7-6; J: TRBJ2-3; CDR3: CASSLAGRTDTQYF
V: TRBV12-3/TRBV12-4; J: TRBJ2-2; CDR3: CASSFVGNTGELFF
V: TRBV5-5; J: TRBJ2-1; CDR3: CASNLGIFSNEQFF
V: TRBV29-1; J: TRBJ2-7; CDR3: CSVELAGDYEQYF
V: TRBV28; J: TRBJ2-5; CDR3: CASSPVPKGLTGGFETQYF
V: TRBV20-1; J: TRBJ1-5; CDR3: CSAAEYSNQPQHF
V: TRBV12-3/TRBV12-4; J: TRBJ2-7; CDR3: CASSSAGEGNYEQYF
V: TRBV10-3; J: TRBJ1-1; CDR3: CAISDIGTANTEAFF
V: TRBV20-1; J: TRBJ2-7; CDR3: CSARPYGGAGDEQYF
V: TRBV6-1; J: TRBJ2-7; CDR3: CASAWSGLDDYEQYF
V: TRBV29-1; J: TRBJ2-7; CDR3: CSVEGRTYEQYF
V: TRBV6-4; J: TRBJ1-1; CDR3: CASSERANTEAFF
V: TRBV14; J: TRBJ1-1; CDR3: CASSQDYQTGRGAFF
V: TRBV4-3; J: TRBJ1-5; CDR3: CASSQDGYSNQPQHF
V: TRBV20-1; J: TRBJ2-7; CDR3: CSARAVLGTAYYEQYF
V: TRBV5-1; J: TRBJ2-7; CDR3: CASSPDVTYEQYF
V: TRBV29-1; J: TRBJ2-5; CDR3: CSDQTSFETQYF
V: TRBV20-1; J: TRBJ2-7; CDR3: CSARGLPDRGLYEQYF
V: TRBV21-1; J: TRBJ2-7; CDR3: CASSKATLRAAYEQYF
V: TRBV4-3; J: TRBJ2-5; CDR3: CASSQMAGDEYQETQYF
V: TRBV28; J: TRBJ2-3; CDR3: CASSFPRHRRTSTDTQYF
V: TRBV4-3; J: TRBJ2-1; CDR3: CASSPSSGGQYEQFF
V: TRBV23-1; J: TRBJ2-7; CDR3: CAREKAGSYEQYF
V: TRBV21-1; J: TRBJ2-7; CDR3: CASSSRGRLAAPYEQYF
V: TRBV5-1; J: TRBJ1-1; CDR3: CASSDARDEQRAFF
V: TRBV21-1; J: TRBJ2-4; CDR3: CASSKVSRLLDRKNIQYF
V: TRBV7-6; J: TRBJ2-3; CDR3: CASSSEISGATDTQYF
V: TRBV29-1; J: TRBJ2-3; CDR3: CSVPLASSTDTQYF
V: TRBV29-1; J: TRBJ2-7; CDR3: CSVEGSGPVESYEQYF
V: TRBV3-1; J: TRBJ2-7; CDR3: CASSQGDRPMVGYEQYF
V: TRBV7-9; J: TRBJ2-7; CDR3: CASTRDYEQYF
V: TRBV25-1; J: TRBJ2-2; CDR3: CASSTYRGTTGPTGELFF
V: TRBV30; J: TRBJ2-1; CDR3: CALGGFSYNEQFF
V: TRBV4-2; J: TRBJ1-6; CDR3: CASSQDLSNSPLHF
V: TRBV20-1; J: TRBJ2-7; CDR3: CSARDNRLPSYEQYF
V: TRBV28; J: TRBJ2-7; CDR3: CASSSKGMPDYEQYF
V: TRBV5-1; J: TRBJ2-1; CDR3: CARVAGVSYNEQFF
V: TRBV7-9; J: TRBJ2-7; CDR3: CASSLATSYEQYF
V: TRBV15; J: TRBJ2-5; CDR3: CATSRDRGQETQYF
V: TRBV29-1; J: TRBJ2-3; CDR3: CSVDGLRGDTQYF
V: TRBV19; J: TRBJ1-5; CDR3: CASIDRGSNQPQHF